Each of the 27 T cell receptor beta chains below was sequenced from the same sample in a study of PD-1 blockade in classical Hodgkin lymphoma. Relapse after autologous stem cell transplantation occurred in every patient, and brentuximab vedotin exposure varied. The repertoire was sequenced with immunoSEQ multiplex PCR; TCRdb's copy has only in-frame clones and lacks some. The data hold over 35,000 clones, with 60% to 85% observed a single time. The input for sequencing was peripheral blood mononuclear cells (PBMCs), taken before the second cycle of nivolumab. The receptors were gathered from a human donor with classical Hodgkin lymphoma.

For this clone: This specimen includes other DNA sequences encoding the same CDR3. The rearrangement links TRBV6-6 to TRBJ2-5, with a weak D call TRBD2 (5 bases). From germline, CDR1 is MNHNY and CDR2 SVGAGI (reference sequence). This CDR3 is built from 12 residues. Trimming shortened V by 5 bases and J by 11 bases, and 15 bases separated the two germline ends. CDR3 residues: CASSTPAGEQYF. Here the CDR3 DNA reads TGTGCCAGCAGTACCCCTGCCGGGGAGCAGTACTTC.

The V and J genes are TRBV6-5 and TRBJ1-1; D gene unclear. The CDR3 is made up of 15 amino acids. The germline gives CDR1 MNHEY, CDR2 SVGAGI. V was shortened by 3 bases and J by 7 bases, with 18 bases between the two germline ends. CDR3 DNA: TGTGCCAGCAGTTATCTTTCAGGAAGAGGTGGTGAAGCTTTCTTT. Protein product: CASSYLSGRGGEAFF.

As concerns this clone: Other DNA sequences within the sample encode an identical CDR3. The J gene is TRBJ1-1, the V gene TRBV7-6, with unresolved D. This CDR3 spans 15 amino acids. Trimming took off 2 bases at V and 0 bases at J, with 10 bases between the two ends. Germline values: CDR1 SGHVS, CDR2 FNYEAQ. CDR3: CASSLTAIMNTEAFF. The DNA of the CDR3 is TGTGCCAGCAGCTTAACAGCAATTATGAACACTGAAGCTTTCTTT.

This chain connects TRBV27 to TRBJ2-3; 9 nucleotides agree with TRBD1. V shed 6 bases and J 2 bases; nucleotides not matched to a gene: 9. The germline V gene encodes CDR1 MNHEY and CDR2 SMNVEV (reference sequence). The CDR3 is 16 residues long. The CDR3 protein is CASSPTGGLFTDTQYF. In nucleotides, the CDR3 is TGTGCCAGCAGCCCGACAGGGGGTCTATTCACAGATACGCAGTATTTT.

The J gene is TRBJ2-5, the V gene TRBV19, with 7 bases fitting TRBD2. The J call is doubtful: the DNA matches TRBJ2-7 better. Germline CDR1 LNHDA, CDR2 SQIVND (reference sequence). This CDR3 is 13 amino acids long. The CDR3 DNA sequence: TGTGCCAGTAAGCGGGACCGGGGGTACGAGCAGTACTTC. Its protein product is CASKRDRGYEQYF.

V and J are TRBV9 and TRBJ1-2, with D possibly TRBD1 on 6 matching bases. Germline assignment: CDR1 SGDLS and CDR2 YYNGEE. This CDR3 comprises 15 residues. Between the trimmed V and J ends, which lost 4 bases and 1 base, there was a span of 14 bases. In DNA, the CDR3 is TGTGCCAGCAGCTCGAAGGACAGAGGTAACTATGGCTACACCTTC. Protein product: CASSSKDRGNYGYTF.

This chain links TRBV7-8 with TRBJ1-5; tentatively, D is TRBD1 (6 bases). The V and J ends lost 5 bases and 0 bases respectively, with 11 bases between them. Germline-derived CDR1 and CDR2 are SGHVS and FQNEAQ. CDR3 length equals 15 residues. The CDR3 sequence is CASSAGQNSNQPQHF. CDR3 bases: TGTGCCAGCAGCGCCGGACAGAATAGCAATCAGCCCCAGCATTTT.

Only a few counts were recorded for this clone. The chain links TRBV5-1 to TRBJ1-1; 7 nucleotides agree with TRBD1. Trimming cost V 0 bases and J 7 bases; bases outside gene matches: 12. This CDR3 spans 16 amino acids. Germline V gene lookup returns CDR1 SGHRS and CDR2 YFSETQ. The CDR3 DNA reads TGCGCCAGCAGCTTGGTAGACAGGGAAGGTAATATTGAAGCTTTCTTT. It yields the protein CASSLVDREGNIEAFF. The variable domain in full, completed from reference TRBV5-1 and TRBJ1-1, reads KAGVTQTPRYLIKTRGQQVTLSCSPISGHRSVSWYQQTPGQGLQFLFEYFSETQRNKGNFPGRFSGRQFSNSRSEMNVSTLELGDSALYLCASSLVDREGNIEAFFGQGTRLTVV.

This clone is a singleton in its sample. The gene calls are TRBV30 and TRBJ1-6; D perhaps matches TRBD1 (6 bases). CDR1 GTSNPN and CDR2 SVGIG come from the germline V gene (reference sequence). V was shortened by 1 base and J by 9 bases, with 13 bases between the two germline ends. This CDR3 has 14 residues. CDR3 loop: CAWSGGQSSSPLHF. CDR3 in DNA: TGTGCCTGGAGTGGAGGACAGTCTAGTTCACCCCTCCACTTT.

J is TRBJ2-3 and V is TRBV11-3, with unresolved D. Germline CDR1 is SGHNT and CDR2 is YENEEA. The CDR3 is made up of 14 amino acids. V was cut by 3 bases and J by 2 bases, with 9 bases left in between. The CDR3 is CASSFNGYTDTQYF. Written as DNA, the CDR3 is TGTGCCAGCAGCTTCAATGGTTACACAGATACGCAGTATTTT.

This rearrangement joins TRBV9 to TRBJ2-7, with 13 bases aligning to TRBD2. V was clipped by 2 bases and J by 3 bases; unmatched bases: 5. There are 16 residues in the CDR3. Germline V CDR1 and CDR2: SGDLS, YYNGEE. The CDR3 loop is CASSVTTSGGIYEQYF. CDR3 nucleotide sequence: TGTGCCAGCAGCGTGACGACTAGCGGGGGGATCTACGAGCAGTACTTC. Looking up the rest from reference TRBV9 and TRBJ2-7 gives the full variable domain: DSGVTQTPKHLITATGQRVTLRCSPRSGDLSVYWYQQSLDQGLQFLIQYYNGEERAKGNILERFSAQQFPDLHSELNLSSLELGDSALYFCASSVTTSGGIYEQYFGPGTRLTVT.

CDR3 DNA sequence: TGTGCCAGTAGCGATAGGGGGCTTCCGAACACTGAAGCTTTCTTT. As protein: CASSDRGLPNTEAFF. The V call is TRBV19, the J call TRBJ1-1; 7 bases are shared with TRBD1. Trimming cost V 6 bases and J 1 base; bases outside gene matches: 8. This CDR3 is 15 amino acids long. Germline lookup yields CDR1 LNHDA and CDR2 SQIVND (reference sequence).

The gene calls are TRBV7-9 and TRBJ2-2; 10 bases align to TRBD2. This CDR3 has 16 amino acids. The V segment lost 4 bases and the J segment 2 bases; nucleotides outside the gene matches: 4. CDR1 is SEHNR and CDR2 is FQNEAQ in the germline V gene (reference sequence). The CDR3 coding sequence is TGTGCCAGCAGCTCTGGACTAGCGGCTAACACCGGGGAGCTGTTTTTT. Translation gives CASSSGLAANTGELFF. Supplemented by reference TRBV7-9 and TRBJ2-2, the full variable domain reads DTGVSQNPRHKITKRGQNVTFRCDPISEHNRLYWYRQTLGQGPEFLTYFQNEAQLEKSRLLSDRFSAERPKGSFSTLEIQRTEQGDSAMYLCASSSGLAANTGELFFGEGSRLTVL.

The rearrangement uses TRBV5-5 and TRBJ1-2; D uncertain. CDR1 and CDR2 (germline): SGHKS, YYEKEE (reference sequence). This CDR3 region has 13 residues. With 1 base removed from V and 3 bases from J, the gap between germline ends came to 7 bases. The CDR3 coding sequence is TGTGCCAGCAGCTTGACAGAAGACTATGGCTACACCTTC. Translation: CASSLTEDYGYTF.

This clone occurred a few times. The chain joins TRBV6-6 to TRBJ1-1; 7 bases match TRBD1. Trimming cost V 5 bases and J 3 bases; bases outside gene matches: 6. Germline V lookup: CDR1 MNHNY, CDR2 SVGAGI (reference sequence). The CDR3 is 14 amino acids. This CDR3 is CASSPPGQYTEAFF. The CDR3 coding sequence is TGTGCCAGCAGTCCACCGGGACAGTACACTGAAGCTTTCTTT.

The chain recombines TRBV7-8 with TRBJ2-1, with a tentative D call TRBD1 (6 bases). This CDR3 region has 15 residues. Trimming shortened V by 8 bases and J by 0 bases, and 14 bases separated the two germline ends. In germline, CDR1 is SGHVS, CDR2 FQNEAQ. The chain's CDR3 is CASRERGSSYNEQFF. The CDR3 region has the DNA TGTGCCAGCCGGGAAAGGGGGAGCTCCTACAATGAGCAGTTCTTC.

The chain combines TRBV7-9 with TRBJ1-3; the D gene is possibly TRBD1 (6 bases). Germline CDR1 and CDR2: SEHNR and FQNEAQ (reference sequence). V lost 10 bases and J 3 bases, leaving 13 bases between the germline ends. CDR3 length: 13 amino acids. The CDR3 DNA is TGTGCCATCCGGCGCAGGGGTGGAAACACCATATATTTT. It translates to CAIRRRGGNTIYF. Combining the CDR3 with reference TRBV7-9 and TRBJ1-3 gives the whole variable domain DTGVSQNPRHKITKRGQNVTFRCDPISEHNRLYWYRQTLGQGPEFLTYFQNEAQLEKSRLLSDRFSAERPKGSFSTLEIQRTEQGDSAMYLCAIRRRGGNTIYFGEGSWLTVV.

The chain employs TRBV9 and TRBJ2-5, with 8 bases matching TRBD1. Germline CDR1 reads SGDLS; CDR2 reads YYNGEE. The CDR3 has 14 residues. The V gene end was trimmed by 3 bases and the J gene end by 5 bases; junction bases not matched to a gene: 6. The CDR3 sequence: CASSAGQGTETQYF. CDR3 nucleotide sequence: TGTGCCAGCAGCGCCGGACAGGGTACGGAGACCCAGTACTTC.

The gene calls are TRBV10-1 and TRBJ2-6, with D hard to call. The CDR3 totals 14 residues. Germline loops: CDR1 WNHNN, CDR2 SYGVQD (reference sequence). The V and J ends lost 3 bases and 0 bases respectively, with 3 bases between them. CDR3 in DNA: TGCGCCAGCAGTGACGGCTCTGGGGCCAACGTCCTGACTTTC. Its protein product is CASSDGSGANVLTF.

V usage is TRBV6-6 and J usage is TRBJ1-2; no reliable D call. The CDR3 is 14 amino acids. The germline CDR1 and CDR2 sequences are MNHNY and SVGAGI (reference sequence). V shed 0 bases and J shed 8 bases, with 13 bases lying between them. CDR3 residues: CASSYSIQLDGYTF. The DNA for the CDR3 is TGTGCCAGCAGTTACTCGATCCAATTAGACGGCTACACCTTC.

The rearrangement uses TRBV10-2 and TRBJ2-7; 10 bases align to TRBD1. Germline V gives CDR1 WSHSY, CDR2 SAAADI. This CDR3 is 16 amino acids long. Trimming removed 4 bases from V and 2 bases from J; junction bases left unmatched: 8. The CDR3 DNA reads TGCGCCAGCAGTGGGAGCGCGGGACAGGGGACCTACGAGCAGTACTTC. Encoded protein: CASSGSAGQGTYEQYF.

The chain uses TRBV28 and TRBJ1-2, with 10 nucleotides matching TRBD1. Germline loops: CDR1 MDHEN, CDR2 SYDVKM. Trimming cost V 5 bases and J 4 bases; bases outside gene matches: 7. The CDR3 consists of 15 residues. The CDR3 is CASSTGTGVTYGYTF. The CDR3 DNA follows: TGTGCCAGCAGTACAGGGACAGGGGTGACCTATGGCTACACCTTC.

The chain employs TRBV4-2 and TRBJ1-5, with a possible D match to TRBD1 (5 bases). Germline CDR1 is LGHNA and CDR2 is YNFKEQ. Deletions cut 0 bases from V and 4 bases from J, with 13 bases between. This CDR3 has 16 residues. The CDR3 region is CASSQEGPQSNQPQHF. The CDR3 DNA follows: TGTGCCAGCAGCCAAGAGGGGCCCCAGTCGAATCAGCCCCAGCATTTT.

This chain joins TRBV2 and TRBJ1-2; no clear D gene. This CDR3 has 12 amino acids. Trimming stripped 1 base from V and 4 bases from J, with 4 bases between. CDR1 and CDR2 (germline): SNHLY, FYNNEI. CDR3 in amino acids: CASSEGPYGYTF. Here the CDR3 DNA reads TGTGCCAGCAGTGAAGGGCCCTATGGCTACACCTTC.

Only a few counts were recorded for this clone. CDR3: CAGESYEQYF. The CDR3, as DNA: TGTGCAGGAGAATCCTACGAGCAGTACTTC. V and J are TRBV21-1 and TRBJ2-7; TRBD2 is the table's D call and was not checked against the DNA. TRBV21-1 is marked as a pseudogene. The CDR3 length is 10 residues.

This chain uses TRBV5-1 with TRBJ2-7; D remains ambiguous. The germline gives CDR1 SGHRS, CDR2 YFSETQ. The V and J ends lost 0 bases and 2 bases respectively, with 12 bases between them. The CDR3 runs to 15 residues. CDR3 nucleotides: TGCGCCAGCAGCTTGGCCTCGGACGGAGCCTACGAGCAGTACTTC. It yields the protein CASSLASDGAYEQYF.

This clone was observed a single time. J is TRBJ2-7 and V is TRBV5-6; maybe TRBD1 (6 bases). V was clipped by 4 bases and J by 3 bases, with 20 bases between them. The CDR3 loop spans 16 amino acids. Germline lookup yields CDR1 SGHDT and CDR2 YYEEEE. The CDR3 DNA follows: TGTGCCAGCAGCCCGATAGGGACACCGGAAGGCTACGAGCAGTACTTC. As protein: CASSPIGTPEGYEQYF.